These 15 T cell receptor beta chains were sequenced from one sample in a study of PD-1 and CTLA-4 blockade in melanoma. TCRdb's table, derived via immunoSEQ multiplex PCR, lists solely in-frame clones and lacks some. This repertoire shows 25,000 to 40,000 clones, approximately 90% found once; its top ten account for roughly 6%. The sample consisted of CD8+ T cells from peripheral blood, taken from a patient given anti-PD-1 treatment. These receptors were collected from a human donor with melanoma.

J is TRBJ2-1 and V is TRBV7-9, with 12 bases aligning to TRBD1. CDR3 length equals 19 residues. After removal of 5 bases from V and 7 bases from J, the junction contained 18 bases not matched to a gene. The V gene's germline CDR1 is SEHNR and CDR2 FQNEAQ (reference sequence). CDR3 amino acids: CASSVRDRGRRRPTNEQFF. As DNA, the CDR3 is TGTGCCAGCAGCGTCCGGGACAGGGGGCGGAGAAGACCGACAAATGAGCAGTTCTTC.

V usage is TRBV2 and J usage is TRBJ2-3; D possibly corresponds to TRBD2 (5 bases). The germline V and J ends were trimmed by 7 bases and 6 bases, with 17 bases remaining between them. The germline V gene encodes CDR1 SNHLY and CDR2 FYNNEI. The CDR3 has 14 residues. The CDR3 region has the DNA TGTGCCAGCAATCCCGCGGGTTTCCGTGATACGCAGTATTTT. Translated, it gives CASNPAGFRDTQYF.

The chain links TRBV11-1 to TRBJ2-5; D ambiguous. The germline gives CDR1 SGHAT, CDR2 FQDESV (reference sequence). This CDR3 has 14 amino acids. Trimming stripped 6 bases from V and 2 bases from J, with 13 bases between. CDR3 coding DNA: TGTGCCAGCAGGGAAGAAGGCCTTCAAGAGACCCAGTACTTC. Its protein product is CASREEGLQETQYF.

V is TRBV3-1 (or the pseudogene TRBV3-2) and J is TRBJ1-1; D possibly corresponds to TRBD1 (5 bases). The germline CDR1 and CDR2 sequences are LGHDT and YNNKEL (reference sequence). The CDR3 consists of 15 residues. Trimming removed 0 bases at V and 10 bases at J, with 18 bases between. In nucleotides, the CDR3 is TGTGCCAGCAGCCAAGATAAGGCAGGGCGGAATGGAGCTTTCTTT. Amino acid sequence: CASSQDKAGRNGAFF.

This chain joins TRBV4-3 and TRBJ2-2; maybe TRBD2 (5 bases). V gave up 5 bases and J gave up 4 bases, with 17 bases separating them. The CDR3 length is 16 residues. The germline CDR1 and CDR2 sequences are LGHNA and YSLEER. CDR3: CASSNPGSKGTGELFF. The CDR3 nucleotides are TGCGCCAGCAGCAACCCGGGGAGCAAGGGCACCGGGGAGCTGTTTTTT.

V usage is TRBV29-1 and J usage is TRBJ2-1; TRBD1 agrees at 8 bases. J was trimmed by 10 bases and V by 6 bases; bases with no gene match: 5. From germline, CDR1 is SQVTM and CDR2 ANQGSEA. This CDR3 comprises 11 residues. The chain's CDR3 is CSVSRDREQFF. The DNA of the CDR3 is TGCAGCGTCTCCCGGGACAGGGAGCAGTTCTTC.

The chain combines TRBV2 with TRBJ2-2; possibly TRBD1 for D (5 bases). From germline, CDR1 is SNHLY and CDR2 FYNNEI. V lost 8 bases, J lost 4 bases, and 14 bases lay in between. CDR3 length equals 14 residues. The CDR3 DNA reads as TGTGCCAGCGGAGCCTCAGGGTTCACCGGGGAGCTGTTTTTT. Protein product: CASGASGFTGELFF.

The rearrangement uses TRBV3-1 (or the pseudogene TRBV3-2) and TRBJ1-2, with a weak D call TRBD1 (6 bases). The V gene's germline CDR1 is LGHDT and CDR2 YNNKEL (reference sequence). V lost 0 bases to trimming and J lost 4 bases, with 15 bases between them. CDR3 length equals 16 residues. CDR3 amino acids: CASSQDRGARSYGYTF. CDR3 nucleotides: TGTGCCAGCAGCCAAGATAGGGGGGCGCGGAGCTATGGCTACACCTTC.

The chain uses TRBV18 and TRBJ2-3, with TRBD2 identical over 7 bases. Germline loops: CDR1 KGHSH, CDR2 LQKENI. V was clipped by 2 bases and J by 1 base; unmatched bases: 3. The CDR3 runs 15 residues. CDR3 sequence: CASSPDAGGTDTQYF. The CDR3 region has the DNA TGTGCCAGCTCACCAGATGCGGGGGGCACAGATACGCAGTATTTT.

This chain connects TRBV30 to TRBJ1-1; 10 bases line up with TRBD1. The CDR3 totals 15 residues. V dropped 1 base and J dropped 3; count of bases not matched to a gene: 5. The germline gives CDR1 GTSNPN, CDR2 SVGIG (reference sequence). The chain's CDR3 is CAWSGDRGAYTEAFF. The CDR3 region has the DNA TGTGCCTGGAGTGGGGACAGGGGAGCGTACACTGAAGCTTTCTTT.

This rearrangement joins TRBV6-1 to TRBJ2-2; TRBD1 matches 7 bases. V trimming: 0 bases; J trimming: 11 bases; junction bases outside the gene matches: 9. Germline loops: CDR1 MNHNS, CDR2 SASEGT. The CDR3 is 15 amino acids. CDR3 sequence reads: CASSEAPNRGSELFF. CDR3 DNA: TGTGCCAGCAGTGAAGCGCCTAACAGGGGCTCAGAGCTGTTTTTT.

The chain links TRBV13 to TRBJ1-2, with 7 bases aligning to TRBD1. This CDR3 spans 16 amino acids. J was trimmed by 1 base and V by 6 bases; bases with no gene match: 11. Germline CDR1 is PRHDT and CDR2 is FYEKMQ (reference sequence). CDR3 DNA: TGTGCCAGCAGTCCCTACCGGGACAGACTTAACTATGGCTACACCTTC. Translated: CASSPYRDRLNYGYTF. The whole variable domain, filled in from reference TRBV13 and TRBJ1-2, reads AAGVIQSPRHLIKEKRETATLKCYPIPRHDTVYWYQQGPGQDPQFLISFYEKMQSDKGSIPDRFSAQQFSDYHSELNMSSLELGDSALYFCASSPYRDRLNYGYTFGSGTRLTVV.

The rearrangement links TRBV27 to TRBJ2-6; D possibly corresponds to TRBD1 (6 bases). This CDR3 has 19 residues. Germline V gene lookup returns CDR1 MNHEY and CDR2 SMNVEV (reference sequence). Trimming removed 3 bases at V and 0 bases at J, with 18 bases between. This CDR3 is CASSFRAWDIASGANVLTF. The DNA for the CDR3 is TGTGCCAGCAGTTTTCGCGCATGGGACATCGCCTCTGGGGCCAACGTCCTGACTTTC.

The chain links TRBV7-9 to TRBJ2-7; D call uncertain. The CDR3 spans 11 residues. V was pared by 4 bases and J by 7 bases, with 8 bases between. Germline CDR1 is SEHNR and CDR2 is FQNEAQ (reference sequence). CDR3 amino acids: CASSSGPEQYF. Written as DNA, the CDR3 is TGTGCCAGCAGCTCGGGTCCTGAGCAGTACTTC.

The V gene is TRBV27, the J gene TRBJ1-1; no definite D call. The CDR3 runs to 13 residues. V was pared by 2 bases and J by 2 bases, with 6 bases between. Germline CDR1 is MNHEY and CDR2 is SMNVEV (reference sequence). For the CDR3, the DNA is TGTGCCAGCAGTTTAGCGAGAAACACTGAAGCTTTCTTT. Its translation is CASSLARNTEAFF.